A single sample is the source of the 20 T cell receptor beta chains below, sequenced in a study of blood T cell repertoires in COVID-19. Profiled with immunoSEQ multiplex PCR; TCRdb holds only in-frame clones, not every one. In the table there are about 81,000 clones, 91% of which are singletons. The source material was peripheral blood. The receptors were sampled from a woman between 45 and 60 years old in a cohort sampled during active COVID-19.

The chain is built from TRBV2 and TRBJ2-5; 9 bases agree with TRBD2. V shed 3 bases, J shed 5 bases, and the junction held 7 bases outside the gene matches. Per the germline V gene, CDR1 is SNHLY and CDR2 is FYNNEI. The CDR3 is made up of 15 amino acids. CDR3 sequence: CASSDGLAGLETQYF. The CDR3 DNA sequence: TGTGCCAGCAGTGACGGGCTAGCGGGGCTTGAGACCCAGTACTTC. Filled out from reference TRBV2 and TRBJ2-5, the complete variable domain reads EPEVTQTPSHQVTQMGQEVILRCVPISNHLYFYWYRQILGQKVEFLVSFYNNEISEKSEIFDDQFSVERPDGSNFTLKIRSTKLEDSAMYFCASSDGLAGLETQYFGPGTRLLVL.

The chain recombines TRBV7-8 with TRBJ1-1; 7 nucleotides line up with TRBD1. This CDR3 is built from 14 residues. J gave up 4 bases and V 3 bases, and 5 bases lay outside the gene matches. The V gene's germline CDR1 is SGHVS and CDR2 FQNEAQ. CDR3 bases: TGTGCCAGCAGCTTTAGGCAGGGGGGCACTGAAGCTTTCTTT. Its translation is CASSFRQGGTEAFF.

The V gene is TRBV5-1, the J gene TRBJ1-3; the match to TRBD1 covers 10 bases. Germline lookup yields CDR1 SGHRS and CDR2 YFSETQ. This CDR3 contains 16 residues. V gave up 4 bases and J gave up 0 bases; unmatched junction bases: 4. The chain's CDR3 is CASSAGTGDSGNTIYF. CDR3 DNA: TGCGCCAGCAGCGCCGGGACAGGGGACTCTGGAAACACCATATATTTT.

The chain carries TRBV10-3 and TRBJ1-6; 7 bases are shared with TRBD1. With 6 bases clipped from V and 7 bases from J, the junction kept 12 bases outside the gene matches. There are 16 residues in the CDR3. CDR1 and CDR2 from the germline V gene are ENHRY and SYGVKD. The CDR3 DNA follows: TGTGCCATCAGAGGGACAGACACAACTCGGAATTCACCCCTCCACTTT. The encoded protein is CAIRGTDTTRNSPLHF.

The rearrangement links TRBV27 to TRBJ2-7; 8 positions match TRBD1. The CDR3 loop spans 14 amino acids. With 6 bases clipped from V and 3 bases from J, the junction kept 7 bases outside the gene matches. CDR1 is MNHEY, CDR2 SMNVEV, per germline (reference sequence). The CDR3 nucleotides are TGTGCCAGCAGGAGGTGGGGACAGGACTACGAGCAGTACTTC. Encoded protein: CASRRWGQDYEQYF.

The CDR3, as DNA: TGTGCCTGGAGTAAAGGGGGGAACACCGGGGAGCTGTTTTTT. Amino acid sequence: CAWSKGGNTGELFF. The chain has TRBV30 and TRBJ2-2; TRBD1 might be the D (6 bases). The germline V and J ends were trimmed by 2 bases and 1 base, with 8 bases remaining between them. This CDR3 has 14 residues. The germline CDR1 and CDR2 sequences are GTSNPN and SVGIG (reference sequence).

The table lists this clone with a few counts. The rearrangement joins TRBV9 to TRBJ2-1; weak D call: TRBD2 (6 bases). This CDR3 has 14 amino acids. From germline, CDR1 is SGDLS and CDR2 YYNGEE. Trimming left V 0 bases short and J 6 bases short, with 10 bases between. The CDR3 coding sequence is TGTGCCAGCAGCGTAGAACTAGCTCCCAATGAGCAGTTCTTC. This encodes CASSVELAPNEQFF.

In this sample, this clone turned up once. The V and J genes are TRBV5-1 and TRBJ2-5, with TRBD1 as a possible D gene (6 bases). Trimming removed 4 bases from V and 1 base from J, with 29 bases in between. The V gene's germline CDR1 is SGHRS and CDR2 YFSETQ. CDR3 length: 20 residues. The CDR3 nucleotides are TGCGCCAGCAGCCCTCGCGGGCTGCAGGAAAACAGGGCAACCCAAGAGACCCAGTACTTC. Translating it yields CASSPRGLQENRATQETQYF.

The chain has TRBV2 and TRBJ1-4, with TRBD1 as a possible D gene (5 bases). Germline V gives CDR1 SNHLY, CDR2 FYNNEI. CDR3 length equals 16 residues. V lost 5 bases, J lost 0 bases, and 13 bases lay in between. For the CDR3, the DNA is TGTGCCAGCAGTCAAACCGACAGTGCAACTAATGAAAAACTGTTTTTT. As protein: CASSQTDSATNEKLFF.

In this sample, this clone turned up a few times. This chain uses TRBV15 with TRBJ1-1; 7 bases align to TRBD1. The germline V gene has CDR1 LNHNV and CDR2 YYDKDF (reference sequence). The V and J ends lost 8 bases and 3 bases, in that order; junction bases with no gene match: 9. The CDR3 totals 14 residues. In nucleotides, the CDR3 is TGTGCCACCCCACCTGCTCAGGGGGACACTGAAGCTTTCTTT. The encoded protein is CATPPAQGDTEAFF.

CDR3 bases: TGCGCCAGCAGCTACAGGGTCCTGGGTGGCTACACCTTC. This gives the protein CASSYRVLGGYTF. This chain uses TRBV5-1 with TRBJ1-2; D might be TRBD1 (6 bases). CDR1 is SGHRS and CDR2 is YFSETQ in the germline V gene. The CDR3 covers 13 residues. Trimming cost V 3 bases and J 7 bases, with 13 bases left between them.

This chain connects TRBV7-8 to TRBJ1-5, with D unresolved. Trimming stripped 2 bases from V and 3 bases from J, with 11 bases between. The CDR3 is made up of 15 amino acids. Germline CDR1 and CDR2: SGHVS and FQNEAQ. The CDR3 protein is CASSLSTGSNQPQHF. CDR3 sequence (DNA): TGTGCCAGCAGCTTATCGACGGGGTCCAATCAGCCCCAGCATTTT.

This clone was detected a few times. V and J are TRBV27 and TRBJ1-6; D perhaps matches TRBD1 (6 bases). V was shortened by 11 bases and J by 0 bases, with 23 bases between the two germline ends. The CDR3 has 18 amino acids. Germline V lookup: CDR1 MNHEY, CDR2 SMNVEV (reference sequence). For the CDR3, the DNA is TGTGCCTCCTCCCGGAGTAGGGGGATGAGCTCCTATAATTCACCCCTCCACTTT. The encoded protein is CASSRSRGMSSYNSPLHF.

The chain uses TRBV4-1 and TRBJ2-4; a possible D gene is TRBD2 (5 bases). CDR3 length equals 16 residues. Trimming stripped 2 bases from V and 2 bases from J, with 13 bases between. Germline CDR1 and CDR2: MGHRA and YSYEKL. The CDR3 protein is CASSQPTRGPKNIQYF. CDR3 coding DNA: TGCGCCAGCAGCCAACCGACTCGGGGTCCCAAAAACATTCAGTACTTC.

The chain links TRBV6-5 to TRBJ2-1; 7 bases match TRBD1. This CDR3 is 12 amino acids long. Germline-derived CDR1 and CDR2 are MNHEY and SVGAGI. J lost 7 bases, V lost 5 bases, and 2 bases had no gene match. The CDR3: CASSPQGNEQFF. The DNA of the CDR3 is TGTGCCAGCAGTCCACAGGGGAATGAGCAGTTCTTC.

This chain joins TRBV28 and TRBJ2-7, with 8 bases fitting TRBD1. Germline trimming cut 5 bases from V and 2 bases from J; bases unmatched to any gene: 14. This CDR3 comprises 17 residues. Per germline, CDR1 MDHEN and CDR2 SYDVKM. The CDR3 nucleotides read TGTGCCAGCAGTGAACAGGGGGGCCGGGGTCGGCCCTACGAGCAGTACTTC. It encodes CASSEQGGRGRPYEQYF. The full variable domain, with the rest looked up from reference TRBV28 and TRBJ2-7, is DVKVTQSSRYLVKRTGEKVFLECVQDMDHENMFWYRQDPGLGLRLIYFSYDVKMKEKGDIPEGYSVSREKKERFSLILESASTNQTSMYLCASSEQGGRGRPYEQYFGPGTRLTVT.

This clone has a single count. The V call is TRBV7-8, the J call TRBJ1-1, with 9 bases matching TRBD1. The CDR3 runs 19 residues. Germline-derived CDR1 and CDR2 are SGHVS and FQNEAQ. The V and J ends lost 6 bases and 4 bases, in that order; junction bases with no gene match: 21. The CDR3 sequence: CASRLPPGQGPTRSTEAFF. The CDR3 region has the DNA TGTGCCAGCAGATTGCCCCCGGGACAGGGACCTACCCGAAGCACTGAAGCTTTCTTT.

The chain joins TRBV6-5 to TRBJ1-6, with 9 nucleotides matching TRBD1. J was trimmed by 8 bases and V by 7 bases; bases with no gene match: 6. Germline V gene data show CDR1 as MNHEY and CDR2 as SVGAGI. The CDR3 is 14 residues long. CDR3 region: CASTITGGDSPLHF. DNA of the CDR3: TGTGCCAGCACTATCACAGGGGGCGATTCACCCCTCCACTTT.

The genes are TRBV2 and TRBJ2-2, with D perhaps matching TRBD1 (6 bases). The CDR3 has 12 amino acids. Trimming removed 5 bases from V and 9 bases from J, with 10 bases in between. Germline V gives CDR1 SNHLY, CDR2 FYNNEI. CDR3 sequence reads: CASSTTGWELFF. CDR3 coding DNA: TGTGCCAGCAGTACTACAGGGTGGGAGCTGTTTTTT.

The V gene is TRBV5-1, the J gene TRBJ1-2; 11 bases map to TRBD1. CDR3 length: 17 amino acids. Germline assignment: CDR1 SGHRS and CDR2 YFSETQ. Trimming removed 4 bases from V and 0 bases from J; junction bases left unmatched: 8. CDR3 sequence reads: CASSPGTGGPTNYGYTF. The CDR3 nucleotides are TGCGCCAGCAGCCCAGGGACAGGGGGTCCGACTAACTATGGCTACACCTTC.